These T cell receptor beta chains were read from a single sample in a study of PD-1 blockade in mismatch repair-deficient tumors. The repertoire was sequenced with immunoSEQ multiplex PCR; TCRdb's copy has only in-frame clones and lacks some. The table records around 10,000 clones, around 85% of them present only once. This material consisted of PBMCs, taken roughly 46 weeks after starting pembrolizumab. The source is an adult with mismatch repair-deficient cancer. Each CDR3 is given with its conserved first and last residue. Fields, in order: clone size, V gene, D gene, J gene, CDR3 protein, CDR3 DNA. A D gene is named only where the DNA matches it firmly. Clone size is not always given. Where it is, it says once, few, many or a class for expanded clones.

.,TRBV11-1,TRBD2,TRBJ2-1,CASSLDRASGTYNEQFF,TGTGCCAGCAGCTTAGATAGGGCTAGCGGGACCTACAATGAGCAGTTCTTC
few,TRBV7-2,TRBD1,TRBJ1-5,CASSLRGTGGNQPQHF,TGTGCCAGCAGCTTAAGGGGGACAGGGGGCAATCAGCCCCAGCATTTT
.,TRBV5-1,.,TRBJ1-2,CASSLAQNYGYTF,TGCGCCAGCAGCTTGGCCCAGAACTATGGCTACACCTTC
.,TRBV14,TRBD1,TRBJ2-5,CASSQVPGTGQETQYF,TGTGCCAGCAGCCAAGTCCCCGGGACAGGACAAGAGACCCAGTACTTC
.,TRBV18,.,TRBJ1-1,CASSPAGDTEAFF,TGTGCCAGCTCACCCGCCGGGGACACTGAAGCTTTCTTT
.,TRBV6-4,.,TRBJ2-7,CASSLLGTKPHEQYF,TGTGCCAGCAGTCTCCTAGGAACCAAACCGCACGAGCAGTACTTC
.,TRBV2,.,TRBJ2-2,CASSEEGRTTGELFF,TGTGCCAGCAGTGAAGAGGGGCGAACCACCGGGGAGCTGTTTTTT
.,TRBV11-2,TRBD2,TRBJ2-1,CASSTISGRAAYNEQFF,TGTGCCAGCAGCACCATTAGCGGGAGGGCGGCCTACAATGAGCAGTTCTTC
.,TRBV6-5,TRBD1,TRBJ1-1,CASSYVPGTGRPEAFF,TGTGCCAGCAGTTACGTTCCCGGGACAGGGAGGCCTGAAGCTTTCTTT
.,TRBV9,TRBD2,TRBJ2-5,CASSPGLAGTQETQYF,TGTGCCAGCAGCCCCGGACTAGCGGGCACCCAAGAGACCCAGTACTTC
few,TRBV7-9,TRBD2,TRBJ2-7,CASSLGLAAAYEQYF,TGTGCCAGCAGCCTGGGCCTAGCGGCTGCCTACGAGCAGTACTTC
.,TRBV11-2,.,TRBJ2-2,CASSLVGLNTGELFF,TGTGCCAGCAGCTTGGTGGGACTTAACACCGGGGAGCTGTTTTTT
.,TRBV19,TRBD1,TRBJ1-4,CASSDSGQSATNEKLFF,TGTGCCAGTAGTGACTCGGGACAGTCAGCAACTAATGAAAAACTGTTTTTT
few,TRBV5-1,.,TRBJ2-7,CASSLHANDIALPYEQYF,TGCGCCAGCAGCTTGCATGCTAACGACATCGCCCTCCCCTACGAGCAGTACTTC
.,TRBV27,.,TRBJ2-7,CASSSSYEQYF,TGTGCCAGCAGTTCGTCCTACGAGCAGTACTTC
.,TRBV7-3,TRBD1,TRBJ1-6,CASSPTGGYSPLHF,TGTGCCAGCAGCCCAACAGGGGGTTATTCACCCCTCCACTTT
.,TRBV29-1,.,TRBJ2-5,CSVREGEETQYF,TGCAGCGTGCGAGAGGGAGAAGAGACCCAGTACTTC
.,TRBV15,.,TRBJ1-1,CATGGLNTEAFF,TGTGCCACCGGGGGGTTGAACACTGAAGCTTTCTTT
.,TRBV6-4,.,TRBJ2-3,CASSDSEADTQYF,TGTGCCAGCAGTGACTCGGAGGCAGATACGCAGTATTTT
.,TRBV28,.,TRBJ1-1,CATNRGGDATEAFF,TGTGCCACCAATCGGGGCGGGGACGCCACTGAAGCTTTCTTT
.,TRBV2,TRBD2,TRBJ2-1,CASRGTSGNNNEQFF,TGTGCCAGCAGGGGGACTAGCGGGAACAACAATGAGCAGTTCTTC
.,TRBV11-3,.,TRBJ2-7,CASSFAGSYEQYF,TGTGCCAGCAGCTTCGCGGGGAGCTACGAGCAGTACTTC
few,TRBV2,.,TRBJ1-6,CASSVGPTTDNSPLHF,TGTGCCAGCAGTGTTGGGCCTACGACAGATAATTCACCCCTCCACTTT
.,TRBV15,.,TRBJ1-5,CATRTGGNSNQPQHF,TGTGCCACCAGAACGGGCGGGAATAGCAATCAGCCCCAGCATTTT
.,TRBV7-2,TRBD2,TRBJ2-1,CASSLDRRLTSGPYNEQFF,TGTGCCAGCAGCTTAGACAGAAGATTGACTAGCGGGCCTTACAATGAGCAGTTCTTC
.,TRBV6-5,.,TRBJ2-7,CASRETVGYEQYF,TGTGCCAGCAGAGAGACAGTCGGCTACGAGCAGTACTTC
.,TRBV9,TRBD2,TRBJ2-3,CASSPWTSRTDTQYF,TGTGCCAGCAGCCCGTGGACTAGTCGCACAGATACGCAGTATTTT
once,TRBV5-1,.,TRBJ2-3,CASTWSSFTDTQYF,TGCGCCAGCACATGGAGCTCTTTCACAGATACGCAGTATTTT
.,TRBV19,TRBD1,TRBJ2-2,CASLGDRLTGELFF,TGTGCCAGTTTGGGGGACAGATTAACCGGGGAGCTGTTTTTT
.,TRBV10-3,.,TRBJ2-3,CAISESNSATKGDTQYF,TGTGCCATCAGTGAGTCGAACTCGGCTACGAAGGGGGATACGCAGTATTTT
.,TRBV28,TRBD1,TRBJ1-2,CASSSPGGQGATNYGYTF,TGTGCCAGCAGTTCCCCGGGGGGACAGGGGGCGACTAACTATGGCTACACCTTC
.,TRBV28,.,TRBJ1-1,CASSLVETGMNTEAFF,TGTGCCAGCAGTTTAGTGGAGACGGGGATGAACACTGAAGCTTTCTTT
.,TRBV19,.,TRBJ1-1,CASSMGRNTEAFF,TGTGCCAGTAGTATGGGCAGGAACACTGAAGCTTTCTTT
.,TRBV25-1,.,TRBJ1-1,CASSENPGTNTEAFF,TGTGCCAGCAGTGAGAACCCGGGAACCAACACTGAAGCTTTCTTT
.,TRBV28,.,TRBJ2-6,CASSFGVGANVLTF,TGTGCCAGCAGTTTCGGGGTTGGGGCCAACGTCCTGACTTTC
once,TRBV7-9,.,TRBJ2-1,CASSSRGQNNEQFF,TGTGCCAGCAGCTCTAGGGGCCAGAACAATGAGCAGTTCTTC
few,TRBV11-2,TRBD1,TRBJ2-7,CASSSGTANSKQYF,TGTGCCAGCAGCTCCGGGACAGCTAATTCTAAGCAGTACTTC
.,TRBV5-6,TRBD1,TRBJ2-2,CASSLPAGRTGYTGELFF,TGTGCCAGCAGCTTGCCCGCAGGCCGGACAGGGTACACCGGGGAGCTGTTTTTT
.,TRBV28,TRBD1,TRBJ2-5,CASSFFGTEETQYF,TGTGCCAGCAGTTTTTTCGGGACAGAAGAGACCCAGTACTTC
.,TRBV28,.,TRBJ2-7,CASSLGSLGGYEQYF,TGTGCCAGCAGTTTGGGGTCCTTAGGGGGTTACGAGCAGTACTTC
.,TRBV13,TRBD2,TRBJ2-7,CASSLGSSGRSSYEQYF,TGTGCCAGCAGCTTAGGGTCTAGCGGGAGGAGCTCCTACGAGCAGTACTTC
.,TRBV27,.,TRBJ1-1,CASSSRQNTEAFF,TGTGCCAGCAGTTCCAGACAGAACACTGAAGCTTTCTTT
.,TRBV19,.,TRBJ2-1,CASSWVAVNEQFF,TGTGCCAGTAGTTGGGTAGCGGTGAATGAGCAGTTCTTC
.,TRBV19,TRBD1,TRBJ2-7,CASSIQDRAAYEQYF,TGTGCCAGTAGTATTCAGGACAGGGCCGCCTACGAGCAGTACTTC
.,TRBV6-5,.,TRBJ1-3,CASKAGLAGNTIYF,TGTGCCAGCAAAGCGGGGTTGGCTGGAAACACCATATATTTT
.,TRBV30,.,TRBJ2-1,CAWSGRGGNNEQFF,TGTGCCTGGAGTGGCAGGGGCGGAAACAATGAGCAGTTCTTC
.,TRBV4-1,TRBD2,TRBJ2-3,CASSPSYSGSSTDTQYF,TGCGCCAGCAGCCCCTCATATAGCGGGTCTAGCACAGATACGCAGTATTTT
once,TRBV7-3,.,TRBJ2-3,CASSSRSSTDTQYF,TGTGCCAGCAGCTCCCGTTCTAGCACAGATACGCAGTATTTT
.,TRBV15,.,TRBJ2-7,CATSRDLGVYEQYF,TGTGCCACCAGCAGAGATTTGGGAGTTTACGAGCAGTACTTC
once,TRBV29-1,.,TRBJ1-2,CSATKSESYGYTF,TGCAGCGCCACAAAGAGCGAATCGTATGGCTACACCTTC
.,TRBV6-1,TRBD1,TRBJ1-4,CASNRQGPEKLFF,TGTGCCAGCAATAGACAGGGTCCTGAAAAACTGTTTTTT
.,TRBV11-3,.,TRBJ2-1,CASSPVSGSSYNEQFF,TGTGCCAGCAGCCCGGTTAGCGGAAGCTCCTACAATGAGCAGTTCTTC
.,TRBV13,.,TRBJ2-4,CASSLFRPDSKNIQYF,TGTGCCAGCAGCTTATTCCGACCAGACTCTAAAAACATTCAGTACTTC
.,TRBV6-5,.,TRBJ2-7,CASRKTGFSSYEQYF,TGTGCCAGCAGAAAAACAGGGTTCAGCTCCTACGAGCAGTACTTC
.,TRBV7-9,.,TRBJ2-1,CASRPSRGVLRNEQFF,TGTGCCAGCAGGCCATCCAGGGGAGTACTTCGGAATGAGCAGTTCTTC
.,TRBV5-1,TRBD1,TRBJ1-2,CASSLGSRQGGYGYTF,TGCGCCAGCAGCTTGGGGAGCCGACAGGGGGGTTATGGCTACACCTTC
.,TRBV30,.,TRBJ2-1,CAWVGGWTFNNEQFF,TGTGCCTGGGTCGGCGGGTGGACTTTCAACAATGAGCAGTTCTTC
once,TRBV28,.,TRBJ1-3,CASRGGYSSGNTIYF,TGTGCCAGCAGGGGGGGATACTCTAGTGGAAACACCATATATTTT
.,TRBV9,TRBD2,TRBJ2-7,CASSVTSGSYEQYF,TGTGCCAGCAGCGTTACTAGCGGTTCCTACGAGCAGTACTTC
.,TRBV18,TRBD2,TRBJ2-2,CASSPQVAGGPTGELFF,TGTGCCAGCTCACCACAGGTAGCGGGAGGCCCCACCGGGGAGCTGTTTTTT